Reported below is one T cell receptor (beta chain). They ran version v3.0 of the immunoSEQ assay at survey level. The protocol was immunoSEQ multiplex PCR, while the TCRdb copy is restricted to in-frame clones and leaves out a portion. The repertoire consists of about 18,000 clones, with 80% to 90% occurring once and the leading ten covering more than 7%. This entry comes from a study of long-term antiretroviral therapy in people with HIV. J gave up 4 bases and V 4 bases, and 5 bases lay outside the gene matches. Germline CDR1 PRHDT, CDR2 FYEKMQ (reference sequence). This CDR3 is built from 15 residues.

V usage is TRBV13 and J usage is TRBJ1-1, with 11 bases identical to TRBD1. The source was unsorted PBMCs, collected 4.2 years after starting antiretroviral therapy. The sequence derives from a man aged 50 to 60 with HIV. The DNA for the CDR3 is TGTGCCAGCAGCTACCGGGACAGGGGGTTCACTGAAGCTTTCTTT. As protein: CASSYRDRGFTEAFF.